One TCR beta chain is described in this entry. This clone was seen a few times. Its antigen specificity is not known. Per-base qualities were not stored, and no clone one base away is much larger. Its CDR3 holds 15 amino acids, cysteine through phenylalanine. Kept here is only the CDR3 DNA, which spans 45 bases and is read in frame from base 1. The CDR1 and CDR2 encoded by the germline V gene (reference sequence) are SEHNR and FQNEAQ. V loses 5 bases of germline sequence and J loses 0 bases, and the interval between the two ends is 11 bases. These data originate in a study of cytomegalovirus exposure and HLA in healthy donors (dated by TCRdb to about 2017). Some background on the complete study: An earlier analysis of fewer than 750 of the donors reported 276 Gb of sequence data and 100 million to 120 million unique TCR beta sequences obtained from about 179 million T cells. Around 330 gigabases of sequencing data and 75 million to 85 million unique TCR sequences made up an early release that covered several hundred HLA-typed donors. Of the 350 to 450 genotyped donors, approximately 83% fell in the genetic ancestry cluster associated with self-reported Caucasian donors. The study was designed to test whether signatures of past pathogen exposure could be identified by cataloging public T cell receptors. The study profiled the T cell repertoires of 500 to 800 subjects by immunosequencing and related them to cytomegalovirus serostatus. Along with the roughly 670-subject first cohort, a separate validation cohort of 120 different subjects was used. To predict cytomegalovirus infection status, the study brought together high-throughput TCR immunosequencing, statistical association of individual TCRs with disease status, and machine learning. To study patterns of TCR occurrence, a later analysis re-analyzed previously published TCR beta repertoires from 500 to 850 donors and added high-resolution HLA genotyping. In the later analysis, no new phenotypic data were used to find candidate immune exposures; instead, reliance was placed on TCR beta sequences and their occurrence across donors. To decide whether each TCR beta V gene segment behaved as functional or pseudogenic, an earlier analysis of some 600 of the donors relied on high-throughput TCR beta sequencing. Donor age, sex, ethnicity and CMV serostatus were collected together with the repertoire data. A later genetic analysis took genome-wide SNP genotypes for about 60% of the roughly 670 donors and used that subset as a discovery cohort. All discovery cohort repertoires had been generated using a single sequencing platform. HLA typing included class I and class II loci at four-digit resolution. The number of typed donors differed by locus: roughly 620-640 for A, B, C, DRB1 and DQB1; some 540 for DQA1; around 610 for DPA1; and around 450 for DPB1. Four or five DR-DQ haplotypes were handled as single units for association and clustering, since linkage in the cohort was strong. On average, roughly 200,000 unique TCR beta nucleotide sequences were sequenced per donor among 350 to 400 genotyped donors of the cohort, with about 19% of those sequences being non-productive.

The investigation overall reported the following: In both the original and validation cohorts, the classifier was reported to diagnose cytomegalovirus status with high specificity and sensitivity. The authors suggested that the approach could potentially be generalized to other disease states and immunological phenotypes. Assigning TCR associations to individual alleles was difficult when HLA alleles, especially DR and DQ, strongly co-occurred. In a later genetic analysis, fewer N-insertions in productive TCRs were reported among donors in an Asian-associated ancestry cluster than the roughly 700-donor mean. Linkage disequilibrium might explain the correlated functional status among segregating V segments, but an unknown experimental factor could not be excluded. In an earlier analysis of more than 500 of the donors, most TCR beta V segments appeared in productive rearrangements about 90% or about 30% of the time, broadly matching IMGT annotations. The study gave a list of about 150 TCR beta chains associated with cytomegalovirus. A later genetic analysis associated a missense DCLRE1C variant with V-gene and J-gene trimming of TCR beta chains, and an independent cohort replicated the association. Because counts were too low, about 18 rarely observed V segments, including chromosome 9 orphons, were left out of the earlier analysis of roughly 600 of the donors. While some public TCRs were present in many individuals, most TCR sequences turned up only very rarely across donors. According to a later analysis, TCR association rates differed among HLA loci, with DRB1 alleles showing the most associated TCRs and HLA-C alleles showing the fewest. A later analysis associated about 17,000 TCR beta sequences with specific HLA alleles at a false discovery rate of 0.05. CMV serostatus was the only immune exposure information available for the cohort. This cohort had only TCR beta chains sequenced, and the lack of alpha or paired-chain data limited which features could be detected. In a later analysis, HLA-associated TCR beta chains showed more clonal expansion and lower generation probabilities than non-associated chains that were equally common. A further reported finding was that TCR beta sequences accurately predicted the HLA-A and HLA-B alleles for most subjects in the first cohort. In vitro tests confirmed that a few of the cytomegalovirus-associated TCR beta chains recognize cytomegalovirus antigens. The sequencing pipeline was judged likely to have produced a cluster of highly shared sequence variants as a technical artifact. Because the 87-base-pair reads could not distinguish some IMGT-functional V segments, including TRBV6-2 and TRBV6-3, those segments were excluded. Most CMV-associated TCR beta chains appeared to be HLA-restricted in a later analysis, and the HLA associations seemed to be driven largely by CMV exposure. Because HLA typing was unavailable for some donors at each locus, only the typed subset was used in association tests. A later analysis reported that several top co-occurrence clusters appeared linked to parvovirus B19, influenza, CMV and Epstein-Barr virus. The presence/absence analyses assumed that sequencing depth was roughly uniform across donors, and that assumption may not be true.

Library preparation used the immunoSEQ multiplex PCR assay. For the multiplex PCR, a mixture combining 60 forward primers for TCR Vbeta segments and 13 reverse primers for TCR Jbeta segments was used. A multiplex PCR assay on genomic DNA amplified the CDR3 region of rearranged TCR beta genes. On the Illumina HiSeq System, the amplified TCR beta libraries were sequenced as 87-base-pair reads. On the study's bioinformatics: In a later analysis, about 80 million unique TCR beta chains were counted across the 500 to 700 repertoires, and approximately 11 million of these chains were shared by at least two donors. Raw reads were error-corrected and collapsed into unique sequences with a nearest-neighbor algorithm that merged closely related sequences to remove PCR and sequencing errors. To assign V, D and J gene segments, CDR3 sequences were aligned to IMGT reference sequences. For a sequence to be retained, at least a six-nucleotide match to both a V gene segment and a J gene segment was required. A rearrangement was called productive if the CDR3 had no stop codons and remained in frame with V and J, and every other rearrangement was called non-productive. CDR3 was defined by IMGT convention, running from the second conserved V-encoded cysteine to the conserved J-encoded phenylalanine. Sequences without an unambiguous match to a single V gene segment were excluded from the earlier analysis of 450 to 650 of the donors. An earlier analysis of approximately 590 of the donors classified V segments as functional when productive rearrangements were above 56.7% and as segregating when the standard deviation between donors was above 5%. A statistical classification framework was developed to diagnose cytomegalovirus status using the catalog of TCR beta chain sequences. A later analysis assigned V and J genes by comparing TCR nucleotide sequences with IMGT/GENE-DB human TR gene sequences. In a later analysis, CDR3 sequences and most-parsimonious VDJ recombination scenarios were assigned using the TCRdist pipeline. In a later analysis, each TCR beta chain was defined by its CDR3 amino acid sequence together with its V-gene family, and reads without a unique V-gene family were excluded. A later analysis removed 600 or so highly shared, low-generation-probability nucleotide sequences to deal with suspected cross-contamination and a sequencing artifact. In a later analysis, a clonal expansion index for each public chain was calculated from normalized within-repertoire ranks of inferred template counts. A later analysis computed generation probabilities with a VDJ recombination model fitted to out-of-frame rearrangements, and checked the results against IGoR. Hypergeometric tests were used in a later analysis to score TCR-TCR, TCR-HLA and TCR-CMV co-occurrence, with a repertoire-size bias correction applied to the TCR pairs. A later analysis estimated false discovery rates by permuting HLA or CMV assignments 20 times. In a later analysis, co-occurring TCRs were grouped with DBSCAN, and TCRdist sequence similarity was added when clustering was performed within HLA-allele-positive subsets. Repertoires with fewer than 30,000 or more than 120,000 public chains, plus five repertoires with anomalous nucleotide sharing, were excluded from co-occurrence clustering. In TCRdb, the immuneACCESS table is reduced to in-frame sequences with V and J assigned. These tables do not hold every clone; where another copy was compared, an unresolved V gene accounts for under half, and the others remain unexplained. The V and J calls and clone size come from that table; D and trimming were worked out from the DNA. Across this sample there are some 200,000 clones, with roughly 8.7% seen only once. The ten largest clonotypes hold 1% to 1.5% of the sample.

The cohort comprised hundreds of healthy bone marrow donors. Cohort members were all nominally healthy when sampled, although unrecorded immune exposures were likely present. The donor tested CMV seropositive, placing the donor among the 310 or so seropositive members of the cohort. A peripheral blood sample was collected from each donor, and TCR beta sequencing was performed on peripheral blood mononuclear cells. Genomic DNA extraction from the blood cell samples was performed with the Qiagen DNeasy Blood Extraction Kit. Input material: PBMCs. The rearranged segments are TRBV7-9 and TRBJ2-1; the D segment cannot be called with confidence. This TCR was sampled from a woman in her thirties in good health and CMV-seropositive. The nucleotides are TGTGCCAGCAGCCAAGGAGAAAGCTCCTACAATGAGCAGTTCTTC. Its protein reads: CASSQGESSYNEQFF.